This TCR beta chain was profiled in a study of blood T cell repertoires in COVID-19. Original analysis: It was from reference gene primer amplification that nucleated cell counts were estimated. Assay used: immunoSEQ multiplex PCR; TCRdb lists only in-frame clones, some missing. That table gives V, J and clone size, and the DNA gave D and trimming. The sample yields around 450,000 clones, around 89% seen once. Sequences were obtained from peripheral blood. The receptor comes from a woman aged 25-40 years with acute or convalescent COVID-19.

For the CDR3, the DNA is TGTGCCATCAGTGAGTCAACAGGCAACTATGGCTACACCTTC. Its translation is CAISESTGNYGYTF. The chain couples TRBV10-3 to TRBJ1-2; D is possibly TRBD1 (5 bases). Germline CDR1 and CDR2: ENHRY and SYGVKD. Trimming left V 0 bases short and J 2 bases short, with 7 bases between. The length of the CDR3 is 14 residues.